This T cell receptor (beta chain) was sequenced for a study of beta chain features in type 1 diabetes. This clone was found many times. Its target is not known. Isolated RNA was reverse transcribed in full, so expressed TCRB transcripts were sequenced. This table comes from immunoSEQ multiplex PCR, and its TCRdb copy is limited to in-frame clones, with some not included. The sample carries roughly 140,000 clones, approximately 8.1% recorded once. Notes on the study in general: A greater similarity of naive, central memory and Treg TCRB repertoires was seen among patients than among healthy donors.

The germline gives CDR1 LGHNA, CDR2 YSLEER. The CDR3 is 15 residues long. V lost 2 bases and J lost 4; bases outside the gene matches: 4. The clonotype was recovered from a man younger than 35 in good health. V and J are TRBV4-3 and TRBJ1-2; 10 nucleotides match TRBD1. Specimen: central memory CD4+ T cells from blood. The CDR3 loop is CASSQQDRGGYGYTF. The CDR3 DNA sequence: TGCGCCAGCAGCCAACAGGACAGGGGGGGCTATGGCTACACCTTC.